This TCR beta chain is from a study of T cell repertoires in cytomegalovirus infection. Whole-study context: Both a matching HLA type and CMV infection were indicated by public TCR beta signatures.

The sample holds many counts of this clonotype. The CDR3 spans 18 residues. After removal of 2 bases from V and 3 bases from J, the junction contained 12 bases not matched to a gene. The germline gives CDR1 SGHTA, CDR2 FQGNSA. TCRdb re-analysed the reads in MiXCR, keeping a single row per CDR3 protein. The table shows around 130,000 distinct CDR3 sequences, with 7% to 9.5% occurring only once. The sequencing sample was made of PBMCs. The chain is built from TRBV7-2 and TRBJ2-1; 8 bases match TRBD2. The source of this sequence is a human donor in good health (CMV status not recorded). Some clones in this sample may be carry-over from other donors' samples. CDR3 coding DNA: TGTGCCAGCAGCTTATTGCGGTTTGCGGGGGGCATCTACAATGAGCAGTTCTTC. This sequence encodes CASSLLRFAGGIYNEQFF.